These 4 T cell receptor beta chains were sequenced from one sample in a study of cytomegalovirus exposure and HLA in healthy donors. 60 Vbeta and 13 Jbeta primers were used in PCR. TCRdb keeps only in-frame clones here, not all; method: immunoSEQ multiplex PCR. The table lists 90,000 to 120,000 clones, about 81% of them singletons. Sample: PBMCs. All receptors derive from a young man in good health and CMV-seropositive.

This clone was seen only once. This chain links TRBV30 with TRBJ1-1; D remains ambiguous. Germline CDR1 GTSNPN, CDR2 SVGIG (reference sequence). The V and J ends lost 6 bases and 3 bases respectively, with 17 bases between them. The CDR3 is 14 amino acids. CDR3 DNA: TGTGCCTGTTATTATGGGCCCGTGGACACTGAAGCTTTCTTT. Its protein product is CACYYGPVDTEAFF.

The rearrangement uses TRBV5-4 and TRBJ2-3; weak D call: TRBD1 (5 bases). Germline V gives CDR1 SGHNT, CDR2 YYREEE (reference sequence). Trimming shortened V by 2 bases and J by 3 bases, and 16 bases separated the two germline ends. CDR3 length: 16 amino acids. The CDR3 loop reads CASSLAQGRATDTQYF. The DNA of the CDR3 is TGTGCCAGCAGCTTAGCTCAGGGTAGAGCTACAGATACGCAGTATTTT.

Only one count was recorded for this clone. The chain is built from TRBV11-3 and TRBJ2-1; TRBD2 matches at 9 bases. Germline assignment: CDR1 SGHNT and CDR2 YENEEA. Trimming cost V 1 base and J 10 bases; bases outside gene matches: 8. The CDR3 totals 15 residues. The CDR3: CASSLVGGGVVEQFF. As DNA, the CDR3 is TGTGCCAGCAGCTTAGTGGGCGGGGGGGTAGTCGAGCAGTTCTTC.

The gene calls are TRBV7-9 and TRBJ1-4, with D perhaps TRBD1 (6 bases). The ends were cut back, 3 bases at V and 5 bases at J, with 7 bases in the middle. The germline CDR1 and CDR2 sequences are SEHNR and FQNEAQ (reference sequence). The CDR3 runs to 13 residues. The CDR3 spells CASSFTGNEKLFF. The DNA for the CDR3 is TGTGCCAGCAGCTTCACAGGGAATGAAAAACTGTTTTTT.